This T cell receptor (beta chain) was captured in a study of T cell clonality in common variable immunodeficiency. This clone was seen many times. What it recognizes is unknown. The read gets to within 3 residues of the CDR3 end, and the germline J gene fills in the rest. The data were produced by immunoSEQ multiplex PCR, yet TCRdb's version contains in-frame clones alone and is incomplete. Reported are about 37,000 clones, none seen only once; the ten largest carry 3%. Study findings and constraints: CVID subjects showed higher TCRbeta clonality than healthy controls. Fewer deletions and N-nucleotide insertions were reportedly seen in common variable immunodeficiency TCR beta sequences. Authors noted CVID clonality's cause needs subpopulation repertoire sequencing.

Germline-derived CDR1 and CDR2 are SEHNR and FQNEAQ (reference sequence). The CDR3 length is 13 residues. This sequence was found in a person aged 18 to 70 in good health. Sample: peripheral blood mononuclear cells. The chain carries TRBV7-9 and TRBJ1-2; 7 positions match TRBD1. CDR3 amino acids: CASSADRVGGYTF. The part of the CDR3 DNA that was read is TGTGCCAGCAGCGCTGACAGGGTTGGAGGC.